This T cell receptor (beta chain) originates from a study of T cells in Graves' hyperthyroidism and ophthalmopathy. Across the whole study: Peripheral blood draws took place at initial diagnosis, ahead of any treatment.

Regarding this clonotype: What it recognizes is unknown.

RNA transcripts provided the source from which TCR beta CDR3 regions were amplified. The study used the HTBI primer set for a first-round RT-PCR of the TCR CDR3. TCRdb re-derived calls from the multiplex PCR reads in MiXCR, one entry per CDR3 protein. The table records some 550,000 distinct CDR3 sequences, roughly 20% of them present only once. General observations from the study: Among clonotypes expanded in thyroid above 0.001, most were also found in blood.

Graves' hyperthyroidism without ophthalmopathy progression within 18 months was termed stable. Hyperthyroidism had been newly diagnosed in patients aged 18 to 65, and its duration was under 2 months. The TCR sequence derives from a man aged 18 to 35 with Graves' hyperthyroidism. Sequenced: blood.

CDR3 nucleotides: TGTGCCTGGAGTGGCCCAACGGGGACCCAGTACTTC. Amino acids: CAWSGPTGTQYF. This sequence joins TRBV30 and TRBJ2-5; D is ambiguous. Germline CDR1 reads GTSNPN; CDR2 reads SVGIG (reference sequence). Trimming stripped 1 base from V and 7 bases from J, with 10 bases between. CDR3 length: 12 amino acids.